The T cell receptor beta chain described here comes from a study of T cell responses to AZD1222 COVID-19 vaccine. General study points: With dominance at 160-218 and 743-854, vaccine-associated CD4 TCRs spanned spike.

TCRdb's table, derived via immunoSEQ multiplex PCR, lists solely in-frame clones and lacks some. The sample has tens of thousands of clones, 70% to 90% seen once. Trimming pared 5 bases from V and 3 bases from J, leaving 13 bases between. Germline V gene lookup returns CDR1 LNHDA and CDR2 SQIVND (reference sequence). This CDR3 comprises 14 residues. As concerns this clone: What it binds is not known.

The chain has TRBV19 and TRBJ1-1; the D is unclear. The TCR was taken from an adult in good health. Sequenced here: peripheral blood, sampled on day 0 of AZD1222 vaccination. The CDR3 is CASSFTGGDTEAFF. The CDR3 nucleotides are TGTGCCAGTAGTTTCACGGGTGGGGACACTGAAGCTTTCTTT.